These 18 T cell receptor beta chains share one sample of origin, sequenced in a study of blood T cell repertoires in COVID-19 (dated by TCRdb to the early 2020s). The library was obtained by the immunoSEQ multiplex PCR assay. Sourced from immuneACCESS, this table was stored by TCRdb with only in-frame sequences that have V and J called. A share of the clones is absent; for the studies checked, an unresolved V gene accounts for under half, and the remainder has no known explanation. Recorded for this sample are under 40,000 clones; approximately 90% of them occurred a single time. About 39% of the sample lies in the top ten. The sample was peripheral blood. All receptors come from a man in his 60s with active or convalescent COVID-19.

The rearrangement joins TRBV2 to TRBJ2-1; 9 bases line up with TRBD2. Germline CDR1 is SNHLY and CDR2 is FYNNEI. V lost 7 bases and J lost 4; bases outside the gene matches: 11. This CDR3 region has 16 residues. For the CDR3, the DNA is TGTGCCAGCAACCACCGCGGACTAGCGTCGTACAATGAGCAGTTCTTC. Amino acids: CASNHRGLASYNEQFF.

The chain joins TRBV5-4 to TRBJ2-1; perhaps TRBD2 as D (6 bases). With 4 bases removed from V and 5 bases from J, the gap between germline ends came to 10 bases. This CDR3 comprises 13 residues. The germline gives CDR1 SGHNT, CDR2 YYREEE (reference sequence). The CDR3 DNA reads as TGTGCCAGCAGCCGGACTATCCACAATGAGCAGTTCTTC. Translation gives CASSRTIHNEQFF.

This sequence joins TRBV3-1 (or the pseudogene TRBV3-2) and TRBJ1-5; unclear D gene. Trimming cost V 0 bases and J 3 bases, with 9 bases left between them. This CDR3 is 15 amino acids long. The V gene's germline CDR1 is LGHDT and CDR2 YNNKEL (reference sequence). The CDR3 spells CASSQDWQANQPQHF. The CDR3, as DNA: TGTGCCAGCAGCCAAGATTGGCAGGCCAATCAGCCCCAGCATTTT.

The V call is TRBV6-6, the J call TRBJ1-3; 7 bases agree with TRBD1. The germline gives CDR1 MNHNY, CDR2 SVGAGI (reference sequence). CDR3 size: 16 residues. After removal of 6 bases from V and 0 bases from J, the junction contained 8 bases not matched to a gene. The CDR3 sequence: CASSQRGRLSGNTIYF. The CDR3 DNA reads TGTGCCAGCAGCCAGAGGGGGCGCCTCTCTGGAAACACCATATATTTT.

The chain links TRBV5-1 to TRBJ2-7; perhaps TRBD2 as D (6 bases). Germline lookup yields CDR1 SGHRS and CDR2 YFSETQ. V shed 1 base and J shed 1 base, with 12 bases lying between them. The length of the CDR3 is 15 residues. CDR3 residues: CASSLISGTSYEQYF. The CDR3 DNA follows: TGCGCCAGCAGCTTGATTTCCGGGACTTCCTACGAGCAGTACTTC.

The V call is TRBV10-1, the J call TRBJ1-2; tentatively, D is TRBD1 (5 bases). The germline gives CDR1 WNHNN, CDR2 SYGVQD (reference sequence). The CDR3 spans 17 residues. V shed 3 bases and J shed 5 bases, with 22 bases lying between them. CDR3 sequence (DNA): TGCGCCAGCAGTGATTCGGGGGACCCTTTCAAACCTTATGGCTACACCTTC. Protein sequence: CASSDSGDPFKPYGYTF.

The chain links TRBV7-2 to TRBJ2-5; D gene ambiguous. Germline CDR1 is SGHTA and CDR2 is FQGNSA. This CDR3 comprises 13 residues. V lost 5 bases, J lost 1 base, and 8 bases lay in between. The CDR3 nucleotides read TGTGCCAGCAGCCTACTGATCCAAGAGACCCAGTACTTC. As protein: CASSLLIQETQYF. Supplemented by reference TRBV7-2 and TRBJ2-5, the full variable domain reads GAGVSQSPSNKVTEKGKDVELRCDPISGHTALYWYRQSLGQGLEFLIYFQGNSAPDKSGLPSDRFSAERTGGSVSTLTIQRTQQEDSAVYLCASSLLIQETQYFGPGTRLLVL.

This CDR3 is CASSLYGPGGYNEQFF. CDR3 nucleotide sequence: TGTGCCAGCAGCTTATACGGCCCGGGAGGTTACAATGAGCAGTTCTTC. The chain joins TRBV11-3 to TRBJ2-1, with 7 bases matching TRBD2. CDR3 length: 16 residues. The ends lost 2 bases at V and 4 bases at J; junction bases unmatched: 8. CDR1 is SGHNT and CDR2 is YENEEA in the germline V gene.

The CDR3 is CASSLGLAYTYEQYF. CDR3 DNA sequence: TGTGCCAGCAGCCTAGGACTAGCGTATACCTACGAGCAGTACTTC. The chain has TRBV6-5 and TRBJ2-7; 9 bases match TRBD2. V shed 6 bases, J shed 2 bases, and the junction held 8 bases outside the gene matches. CDR3 size: 15 residues. The germline gives CDR1 MNHEY, CDR2 SVGAGI.

The CDR3 protein is CASSQMPGGGADTQYF. CDR3 nucleotide sequence: TGTGCCAGCAGCCAAATGCCGGGGGGCGGGGCAGATACGCAGTATTTT. This chain joins TRBV3-1 (or the pseudogene TRBV3-2) and TRBJ2-3, with TRBD2 as a possible D gene (7 bases). CDR1 LGHDT and CDR2 YNNKEL come from the germline V gene (reference sequence). With 2 bases removed from V and 4 bases from J, the gap between germline ends came to 16 bases. The length of the CDR3 is 16 residues.

The chain joins TRBV27 to TRBJ1-1; TRBD1 might be the D (5 bases). The CDR3 has 13 amino acids. Germline CDR1 is MNHEY and CDR2 is SMNVEV (reference sequence). V was clipped by 3 bases and J by 5 bases, with 10 bases between them. The DNA of the CDR3 is TGTGCCAGCAGTTTTTCATACAGGACTGAAGCTTTCTTT. Protein product: CASSFSYRTEAFF.

This sequence joins TRBV6-6 and TRBJ2-3; TRBD2 agrees at 8 bases. Germline CDR1 MNHNY, CDR2 SVGAGI (reference sequence). Trimming removed 5 bases from V and 3 bases from J; junction bases left unmatched: 16. This CDR3 spans 18 amino acids. CDR3 nucleotide sequence: TGTGCCAGCAGTCGGGACGGCTCGGGACTAGGTTGGACAGATACGCAGTATTTT. As protein: CASSRDGSGLGWTDTQYF.

The chain is built from TRBV6-5 and TRBJ2-6, with D possibly TRBD1 on 6 matching bases. The length of the CDR3 is 15 residues. With 6 bases removed from V and 2 bases from J, the gap between germline ends came to 11 bases. Germline V lookup: CDR1 MNHEY, CDR2 SVGAGI. In DNA form, the CDR3 reads TGTGCCAGCAGGCCTACAGGGCCTGGGGCCAACGTCCTGACTTTC. Translated, it gives CASRPTGPGANVLTF.

The V gene is TRBV6-2 or TRBV6-3, the J gene TRBJ1-2; D may be TRBD1 (5 bases). The germline V gene has CDR1 MNHEY and CDR2 SVGEGT. The CDR3 is made up of 15 amino acids. V was shortened by 0 bases and J by 5 bases, with 13 bases between the two germline ends. CDR3 DNA sequence: TGTGCCAGCAGTTACTCCACGGGGGGGAGATATGGCTACACCTTC. Its translation is CASSYSTGGRYGYTF.

V usage is TRBV7-9 and J usage is TRBJ1-2; TRBD1 aligns across 7 bases. V lost 3 bases, J lost 8 bases, and 6 bases stayed unmatched. The CDR3 spans 13 residues. Germline V gene sequence: CDR1 SEHNR, CDR2 FQNEAQ (reference sequence). DNA for the CDR3: TGTGCCAGCAGCTTTGTAGGGGGCGAAGGCTACACCTTC. It specifies CASSFVGGEGYTF.

This chain uses TRBV4-1 with TRBJ1-2; a possible D gene is TRBD1 (5 bases). The germline V gene has CDR1 MGHRA and CDR2 YSYEKL. V was shortened by 0 bases and J by 7 bases, with 9 bases between the two germline ends. This CDR3 comprises 13 residues. The CDR3 DNA is TGCGCCAGCAGCCAAGACCCAGGGTCTGGCTACACCTTC. Its translation is CASSQDPGSGYTF.

For the CDR3, the DNA is TGTGCCAGCACTACCGGGCAGGGAAAAGCTTTCTTT. As protein: CASTTGQGKAFF. The chain joins TRBV2 to TRBJ1-1; D may be TRBD1 (5 bases). V was pared by 7 bases and J by 9 bases, with 15 bases between. The CDR3 contains 12 residues. Germline V lookup: CDR1 SNHLY, CDR2 FYNNEI. Supplemented by reference TRBV2 and TRBJ1-1, the full variable domain reads EPEVTQTPSHQVTQMGQEVILRCVPISNHLYFYWYRQILGQKVEFLVSFYNNEISEKSEIFDDQFSVERPDGSNFTLKIRSTKLEDSAMYFCASTTGQGKAFFGQGTRLTVV.

The rearrangement uses TRBV28 and TRBJ1-4; 7 nucleotides line up with TRBD1. This CDR3 region has 15 residues. V was clipped by 6 bases and J by 4 bases; unmatched bases: 8. Germline V gene sequence: CDR1 MDHEN, CDR2 SYDVKM. CDR3 coding DNA: TGTGCCAGCAGAGAAAGGGGGCTTGGTAATGAAAAACTGTTTTTT. Protein product: CASRERGLGNEKLFF.